Shown below are 4 T cell receptor beta chains from a single sample sequenced in a study of T cell repertoires in cytomegalovirus infection. These receptors are not linked to any known antigen. TCRdb used MiXCR to reprocess the reads, holding one entry per CDR3 protein. Of around 360,000 distinct CDR3 sequences detected, 34% appear once; the ten largest clones hold less than 15%. Sequencing used cultured PBMCs, obtained from culture after CMV antigen stimulation. These TCRs come from a human donor in good health (CMV status not recorded). Some clones in this sample may be carry-over from other donors' samples.

In its sample, this clonotype was seen a few times. The chain employs TRBV7-2 and TRBJ1-1, with D unclear. The V and J ends lost 2 bases and 8 bases respectively, with 9 bases between them. The germline CDR1 and CDR2 sequences are SGHTA and FQGNSA. The CDR3 totals 12 residues. The CDR3 protein is CASSLQTGEAFF. CDR3 DNA: TGTGCCAGCAGCTTACAGACCGGCGAAGCTTTCTTT. Full variable domain (outside the CDR3, taken from reference TRBV7-2 and TRBJ1-1): GAGVSQSPSNKVTEKGKDVELRCDPISGHTALYWYRQSLGQGLEFLIYFQGNSAPDKSGLPSDRFSAERTGGSVSTLTIQRTQQEDSAVYLCASSLQTGEAFFGQGTRLTVV.

The rearrangement links TRBV4-1 to TRBJ2-1, with 14 bases matching TRBD2. The CDR3 runs to 19 residues. Germline V lookup: CDR1 MGHRA, CDR2 YSYEKL. Trimming cost V 3 bases and J 0 bases; bases outside gene matches: 7. The CDR3 region is CASSQRGLAGDPSYNEQFF. CDR3 coding DNA: TGCGCCAGCAGCCAGCGGGGACTAGCGGGAGACCCCTCCTACAATGAGCAGTTCTTC.

The chain combines TRBV7-2 with TRBJ2-3; D unresolved. This CDR3 has 12 amino acids. Germline V lookup: CDR1 SGHTA, CDR2 FQGNSA. The V and J ends lost 7 bases and 0 bases respectively, with 5 bases between them. This CDR3 is CASTQSTDTQYF. Written as DNA, the CDR3 is TGTGCCAGCACCCAGAGCACAGATACGCAGTATTTT.

This clonotype was counted only a few times. J is TRBJ2-1 and V is TRBV11-2, with D perhaps being TRBD1 or TRBD2 (5 bases each). Trimming stripped 3 bases from V and 8 bases from J, with 11 bases between. Per the germline V gene, CDR1 is SGHAT and CDR2 is FQNNGV. The CDR3 loop spans 13 amino acids. The CDR3 DNA is TGTGCCAGCAGCTTGGGGGACGGGGATGAGCAGTTCTTC. This translates into CASSLGDGDEQFF.